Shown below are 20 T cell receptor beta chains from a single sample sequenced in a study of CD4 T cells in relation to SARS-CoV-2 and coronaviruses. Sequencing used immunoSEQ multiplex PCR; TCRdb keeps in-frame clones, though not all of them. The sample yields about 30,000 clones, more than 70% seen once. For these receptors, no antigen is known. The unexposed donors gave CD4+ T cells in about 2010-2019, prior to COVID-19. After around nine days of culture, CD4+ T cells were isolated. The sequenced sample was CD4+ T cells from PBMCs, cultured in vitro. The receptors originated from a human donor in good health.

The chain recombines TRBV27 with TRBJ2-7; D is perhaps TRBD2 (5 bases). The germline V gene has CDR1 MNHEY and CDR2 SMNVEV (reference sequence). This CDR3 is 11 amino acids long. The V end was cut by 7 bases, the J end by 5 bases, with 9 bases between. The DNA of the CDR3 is TGTGCCAGCACCGACTACAACGAGCAGTACTTC. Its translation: CASTDYNEQYF.

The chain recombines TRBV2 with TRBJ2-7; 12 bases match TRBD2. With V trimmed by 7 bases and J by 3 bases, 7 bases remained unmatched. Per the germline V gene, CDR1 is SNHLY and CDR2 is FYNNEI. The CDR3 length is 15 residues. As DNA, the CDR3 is TGTGCCAGCAATCAGGGGGGACTAGCGGGCTACGAGCAGTACTTC. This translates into CASNQGGLAGYEQYF. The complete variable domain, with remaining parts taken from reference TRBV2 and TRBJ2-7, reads EPEVTQTPSHQVTQMGQEVILRCVPISNHLYFYWYRQILGQKVEFLVSFYNNEISEKSEIFDDQFSVERPDGSNFTLKIRSTKLEDSAMYFCASNQGGLAGYEQYFGPGTRLTVT.

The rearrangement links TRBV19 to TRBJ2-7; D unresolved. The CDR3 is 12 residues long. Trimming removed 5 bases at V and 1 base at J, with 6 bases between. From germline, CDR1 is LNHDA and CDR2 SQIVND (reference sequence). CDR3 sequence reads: CASSSESYEQYF. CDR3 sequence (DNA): TGTGCCAGTAGTTCTGAGTCCTACGAGCAGTACTTC.

The CDR3, as DNA: TGTGCCAGCTCACCCAATGCGGAACTAGCCAAAAACATTCAGTACTTC. Its protein product is CASSPNAELAKNIQYF. This chain links TRBV18 with TRBJ2-4; D is undetermined. The CDR3 is 16 amino acids. V dropped 3 bases and J dropped 0 bases, with 12 bases sitting between them. Germline lookup yields CDR1 KGHSH and CDR2 LQKENI.

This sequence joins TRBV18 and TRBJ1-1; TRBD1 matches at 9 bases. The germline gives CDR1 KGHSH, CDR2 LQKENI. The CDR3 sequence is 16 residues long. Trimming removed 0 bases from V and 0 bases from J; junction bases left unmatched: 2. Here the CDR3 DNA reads TGTGCCAGCTCACCACCGGGACAGGGCCTGAACACTGAAGCTTTCTTT. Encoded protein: CASSPPGQGLNTEAFF.

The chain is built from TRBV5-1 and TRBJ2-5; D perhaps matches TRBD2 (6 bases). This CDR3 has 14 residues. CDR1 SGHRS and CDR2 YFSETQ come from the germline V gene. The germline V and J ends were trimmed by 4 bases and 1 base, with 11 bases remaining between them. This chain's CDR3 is CASSRPGLQETQYF. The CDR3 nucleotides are TGCGCCAGCAGCCGGCCGGGACTCCAAGAGACCCAGTACTTC.

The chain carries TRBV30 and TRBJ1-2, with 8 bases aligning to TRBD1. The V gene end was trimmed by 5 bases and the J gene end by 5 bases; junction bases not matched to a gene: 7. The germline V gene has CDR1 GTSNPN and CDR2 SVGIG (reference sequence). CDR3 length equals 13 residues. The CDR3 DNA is TGTGCCTGGGCAGGGGGCGCGGGGTATGGCTACACCTTC. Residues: CAWAGGAGYGYTF.

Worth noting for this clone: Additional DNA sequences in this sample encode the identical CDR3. The CDR3 region has the DNA TGTGCCAGCAGTTACCAAGGACAGGGCCTCTACGAGCAGTACTTC. Its translation: CASSYQGQGLYEQYF. This chain links TRBV6-2 or TRBV6-3 with TRBJ2-7; 8 bases align to TRBD1. Germline lookup yields CDR1 MNHEY and CDR2 SVGEGT. With V trimmed by 2 bases and J by 3 bases, 6 bases remained unmatched. The CDR3 covers 15 residues.

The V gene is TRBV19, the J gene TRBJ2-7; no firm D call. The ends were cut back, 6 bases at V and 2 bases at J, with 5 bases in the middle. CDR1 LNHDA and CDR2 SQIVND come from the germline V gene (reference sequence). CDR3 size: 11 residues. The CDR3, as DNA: TGTGCCAGTAGCAACACCTACGAGCAGTACTTC. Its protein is CASSNTYEQYF.

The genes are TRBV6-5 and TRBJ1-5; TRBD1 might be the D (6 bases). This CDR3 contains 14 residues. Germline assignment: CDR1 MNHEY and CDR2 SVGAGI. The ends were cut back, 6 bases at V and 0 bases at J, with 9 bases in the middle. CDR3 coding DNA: TGTGCCAGCAGCCAGGGGAATAGCAATCAGCCCCAGCATTTT. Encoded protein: CASSQGNSNQPQHF.

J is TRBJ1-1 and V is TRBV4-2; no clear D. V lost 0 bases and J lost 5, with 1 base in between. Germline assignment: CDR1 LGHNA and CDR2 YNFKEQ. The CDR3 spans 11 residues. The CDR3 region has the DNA TGTGCCAGCAGCCAAGATACTGAAGCTTTCTTT. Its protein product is CASSQDTEAFF.

CDR3 in amino acids: CASSPDAASGLDEQFF. CDR3 bases: TGCGCCAGCAGCCCGGATGCGGCTAGCGGGTTGGATGAGCAGTTCTTC. The chain has TRBV5-1 and TRBJ2-1; 8 nucleotides line up with TRBD2. CDR3 length equals 16 residues. The V segment lost 4 bases and the J segment 8 bases; nucleotides outside the gene matches: 14. The germline V gene has CDR1 SGHRS and CDR2 YFSETQ.

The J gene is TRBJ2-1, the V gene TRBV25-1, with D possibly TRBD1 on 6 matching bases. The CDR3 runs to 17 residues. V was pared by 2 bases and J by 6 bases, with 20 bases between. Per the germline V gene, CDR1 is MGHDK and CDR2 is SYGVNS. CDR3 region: CASSELPRSTGSNEQFF. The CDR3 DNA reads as TGTGCCAGCAGTGAACTCCCCAGATCGACAGGTTCCAATGAGCAGTTCTTC. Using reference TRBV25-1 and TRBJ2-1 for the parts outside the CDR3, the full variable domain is EADIYQTPRYLVIGTGKKITLECSQTMGHDKMYWYQQDPGMELHLIHYSYGVNSTEKGDLSSESTVSRIRTEHFPLTLESARPSHTSQYLCASSELPRSTGSNEQFFGPGTRLTVL.

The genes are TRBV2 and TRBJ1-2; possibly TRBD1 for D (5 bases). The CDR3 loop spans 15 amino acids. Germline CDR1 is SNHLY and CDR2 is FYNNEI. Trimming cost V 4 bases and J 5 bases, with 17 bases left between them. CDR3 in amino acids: CASSVDSGVGYGYTF. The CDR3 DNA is TGTGCCAGCAGTGTTGACAGCGGGGTTGGATATGGCTACACCTTC.

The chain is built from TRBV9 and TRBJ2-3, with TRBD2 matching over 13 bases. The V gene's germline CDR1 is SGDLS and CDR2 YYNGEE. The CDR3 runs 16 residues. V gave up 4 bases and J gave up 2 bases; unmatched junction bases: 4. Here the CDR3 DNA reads TGTGCCAGCAGCCCGACTAGCGGGGGGCCCACAGATACGCAGTATTTT. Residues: CASSPTSGGPTDTQYF. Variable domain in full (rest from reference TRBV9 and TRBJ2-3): DSGVTQTPKHLITATGQRVTLRCSPRSGDLSVYWYQQSLDQGLQFLIQYYNGEERAKGNILERFSAQQFPDLHSELNLSSLELGDSALYFCASSPTSGGPTDTQYFGPGTRLTVL.

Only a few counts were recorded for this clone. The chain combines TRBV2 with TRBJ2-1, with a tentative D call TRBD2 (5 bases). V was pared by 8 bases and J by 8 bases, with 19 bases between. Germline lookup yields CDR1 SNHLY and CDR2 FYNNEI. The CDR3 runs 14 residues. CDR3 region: CASRGFSGSDEQFF. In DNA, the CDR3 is TGTGCCAGCCGTGGTTTCAGCGGTTCTGATGAGCAGTTCTTC. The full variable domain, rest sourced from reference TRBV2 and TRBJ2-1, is EPEVTQTPSHQVTQMGQEVILRCVPISNHLYFYWYRQILGQKVEFLVSFYNNEISEKSEIFDDQFSVERPDGSNFTLKIRSTKLEDSAMYFCASRGFSGSDEQFFGPGTRLTVL.

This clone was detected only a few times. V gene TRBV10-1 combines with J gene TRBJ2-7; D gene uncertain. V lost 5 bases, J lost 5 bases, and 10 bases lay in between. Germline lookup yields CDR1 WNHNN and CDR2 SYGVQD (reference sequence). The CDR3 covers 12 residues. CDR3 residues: CASSRRMDEQYF. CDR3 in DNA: TGCGCCAGCAGTCGGCGGATGGACGAGCAGTACTTC.

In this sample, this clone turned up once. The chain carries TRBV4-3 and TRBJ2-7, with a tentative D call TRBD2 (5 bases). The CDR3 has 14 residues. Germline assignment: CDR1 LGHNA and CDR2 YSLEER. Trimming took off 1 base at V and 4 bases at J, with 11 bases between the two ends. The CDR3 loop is CASSQALRDYEQYF. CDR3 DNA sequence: TGCGCCAGCAGCCAAGCGTTACGGGATTACGAGCAGTACTTC.

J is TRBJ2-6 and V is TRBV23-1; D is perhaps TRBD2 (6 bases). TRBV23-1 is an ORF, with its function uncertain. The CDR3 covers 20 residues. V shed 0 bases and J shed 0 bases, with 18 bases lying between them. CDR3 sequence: CASSQSLGRGEDSGANVLTF. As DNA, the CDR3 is TGCGCCAGCAGTCAATCGCTGGGTAGAGGGGAGGACTCTGGGGCCAACGTCCTGACTTTC.

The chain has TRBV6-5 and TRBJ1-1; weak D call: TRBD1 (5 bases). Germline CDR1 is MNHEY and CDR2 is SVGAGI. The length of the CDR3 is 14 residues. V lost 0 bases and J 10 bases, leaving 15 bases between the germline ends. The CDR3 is CASSYSTENGAAFF. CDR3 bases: TGTGCCAGCAGTTACTCGACGGAAAACGGGGCAGCTTTCTTT.